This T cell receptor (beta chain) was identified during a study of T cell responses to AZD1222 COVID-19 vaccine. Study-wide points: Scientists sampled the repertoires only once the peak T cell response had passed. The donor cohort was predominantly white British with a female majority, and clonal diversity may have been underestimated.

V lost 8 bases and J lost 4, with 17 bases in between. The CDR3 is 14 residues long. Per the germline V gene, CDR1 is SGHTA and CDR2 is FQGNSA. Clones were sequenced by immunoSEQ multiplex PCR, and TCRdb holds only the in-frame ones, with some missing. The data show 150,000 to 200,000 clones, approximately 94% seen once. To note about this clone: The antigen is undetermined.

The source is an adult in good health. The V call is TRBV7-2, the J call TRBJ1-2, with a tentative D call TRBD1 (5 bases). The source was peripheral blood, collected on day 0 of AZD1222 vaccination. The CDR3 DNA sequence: TGTGCCAGCGAGAGGGGCGTGGGATCCTATGGCTACACCTTC. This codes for CASERGVGSYGYTF. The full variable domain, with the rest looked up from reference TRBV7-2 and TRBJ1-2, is GAGVSQSPSNKVTEKGKDVELRCDPISGHTALYWYRQSLGQGLEFLIYFQGNSAPDKSGLPSDRFSAERTGGSVSTLTIQRTQQEDSAVYLCASERGVGSYGYTFGSGTRLTVV.